These 24 T cell receptor beta chains share one sample of origin, sequenced in a study of regulatory T cells in long-lasting Graves disease. Time point noted: newly diagnosed GD, antithyroid drugs for less than 3 months. Following extraction of RNA from PBMCs, that RNA was used to make the TCR library. Arm-PCR of CDR3 regions and iRepertoire HTBI primers were the basis on which TCR beta libraries were built. TCRdb processed the multiplex PCR reads anew with MiXCR; each CDR3 protein has one entry. The sample lists about 530,000 distinct CDR3 sequences, 15% to 20% seen once, with around a quarter in the top ten. This sample also appeared in a second study, on T cells in Graves' hyperthyroidism and ophthalmopathy.

This sample comprised peripheral blood mononuclear cells (PBMCs), obtained at new diagnosis, from a patient treated with antithyroid drugs. The receptor source for this set is a woman aged 40-60 years with Graves disease.

The chain has TRBV12-3 or TRBV12-4 and TRBJ2-3; 16 bases map to TRBD2. V dropped 3 bases and J dropped 6; count of bases not matched to a gene: 6. CDR3 size: 17 residues. CDR3 DNA: TGTGCCAGCAGTTTGGCGGGACTAGCGGGGGGGCCCGATACGCAGTATTTT. The encoded protein is CASSLAGLAGGPDTQYF.

The chain carries TRBV7-3 and TRBJ1-1; 7 bases match TRBD1. The CDR3 covers 14 residues. V lost 2 bases and J lost 5; bases outside the gene matches: 5. Germline lookup yields CDR1 SGHTA and CDR2 FQGTGA. The CDR3 nucleotides read TGTGCCAGCAGCTTACAGCAGGGGGGAACTGAAGCTTTCTTT. Its translation is CASSLQQGGTEAFF.

The rearrangement links TRBV7-6 to TRBJ1-3; TRBD1 is a possible D gene (6 bases). Per germline, CDR1 SGHVS and CDR2 FNYEAQ. The CDR3 has 16 residues. The ends were cut back, 5 bases at V and 0 bases at J, with 14 bases in the middle. The CDR3, as DNA: TGTGCCAGCAGCCCCAACAGGGAGAGCTCTGGAAACACCATATATTTT. This encodes CASSPNRESSGNTIYF.

Many counts were recorded for this clonotype. Here the CDR3 DNA reads TGTGCCAGCTCGTTGACAGGGCGGAACGAGCAGTACTTC. Protein sequence: CASSLTGRNEQYF. The chain carries TRBV6-2 or TRBV6-3 and TRBJ2-7; TRBD1 agrees at 7 bases. The CDR3 runs 13 residues. J gave up 5 bases and V 8 bases, and 9 bases lay outside the gene matches. The germline CDR1 and CDR2 sequences are MNHEY and SVGEGT.

The chain is built from TRBV19 and TRBJ2-1; 13 nucleotides agree with TRBD2. The CDR3 is 14 residues long. Germline-derived CDR1 and CDR2 are LNHDA and SQIVND (reference sequence). With 5 bases clipped from V and 12 bases from J, the junction kept 7 bases outside the gene matches. The CDR3, as DNA: TGTGCCAGTAGTGCCGGACTAGCGGGGGCGAGGCAGTTCTTC. This codes for CASSAGLAGARQFF.

This clonotype has just a few counts. The chain joins TRBV18 to TRBJ1-2; D gene uncertain. The V gene's germline CDR1 is KGHSH and CDR2 LQKENI. Between the trimmed V and J ends, which lost 6 bases and 3 bases, there was a span of 20 bases. This CDR3 is 16 amino acids long. This CDR3 is CASSLAAGVLDYGYTF. CDR3 nucleotide sequence: TGTGCCAGCTCCCTCGCCGCCGGGGTATTGGACTATGGCTACACCTTC.

This clonotype has a count of ten or more. This chain links TRBV7-2 with TRBJ1-2, with a possible D match to TRBD1 (6 bases). Trimming shortened V by 4 bases and J by 3 bases, and 12 bases separated the two germline ends. Germline-derived CDR1 and CDR2 are SGHTA and FQGNSA. The length of the CDR3 is 14 residues. This CDR3 reads CASSSQGGYYGYTF. CDR3 DNA sequence: TGTGCCAGCAGCTCCCAAGGGGGGTACTATGGCTACACCTTC.

This sequence joins TRBV20-1 and TRBJ2-3, with 7 nucleotides matching TRBD2. CDR1 is DFQATT, CDR2 SNEGSKA, per germline (reference sequence). Trimming cost V 3 bases and J 0 bases; bases outside gene matches: 3. This CDR3 spans 14 amino acids. CDR3 nucleotides: TGCAGTGCTAGCGGGGGGACCAGCACAGATACGCAGTATTTT. Amino acid sequence: CSASGGTSTDTQYF.

This clonotype was counted many times. The genes are TRBV10-3 and TRBJ2-3, with 12 nucleotides matching TRBD2. From germline, CDR1 is ENHRY and CDR2 SYGVKD. The CDR3 totals 15 residues. V trimming: 4 bases; J trimming: 2 bases; junction bases outside the gene matches: 1. CDR3 sequence: CAISASGGATDTQYF. The DNA for the CDR3 is TGTGCCATCAGTGCTAGCGGGGGGGCCACAGATACGCAGTATTTT.

This clonotype occurred many times. CDR3 nucleotide sequence: TGTGCCAGCTCACCATGGGGAGGGGAAGGCAATCAGCCCCAGCATTTT. Encoded protein: CASSPWGGEGNQPQHF. V gene TRBV18 combines with J gene TRBJ1-5; D might be TRBD1 (5 bases). CDR3 length: 16 residues. In germline, CDR1 is KGHSH, CDR2 LQKENI. V lost 2 bases and J 2 bases, leaving 13 bases between the germline ends.

This clonotype turned up a few times. The genes are TRBV28 and TRBJ2-7; TRBD1 or TRBD2 may be the D gene (5 bases each). CDR1 MDHEN and CDR2 SYDVKM come from the germline V gene. CDR3 size: 15 residues. V shed 4 bases and J shed 2 bases, with 15 bases lying between them. Here the CDR3 DNA reads TGTGCCAGCAGTTCAGGGAGTGGTGGGACCTACGAGCAGTACTTC. Its translation is CASSSGSGGTYEQYF.

The chain combines TRBV9 with TRBJ1-2; D call uncertain. The CDR3 totals 11 residues. The ends were cut back, 5 bases at V and 8 bases at J, with 10 bases in the middle. The germline V gene encodes CDR1 SGDLS and CDR2 YYNGEE. CDR3 nucleotides: TGTGCCAGCAGTGCCCACCTGGGCTACACCTTC. Translation gives CASSAHLGYTF.

This clonotype was seen more than once but under ten times. This chain uses TRBV7-9 with TRBJ2-1, with D maybe TRBD1 (7 bases). This CDR3 comprises 18 residues. CDR1 SEHNR and CDR2 FQNEAQ come from the germline V gene (reference sequence). Trimming removed 5 bases at V and 4 bases at J, with 24 bases between. The CDR3 loop is CASSPRGRQSGWYNEQFF. The CDR3 DNA reads TGTGCCAGCAGCCCCAGGGGGAGGCAGTCGGGGTGGTACAATGAGCAGTTCTTC.

In its sample, this clonotype was seen many times. The junction departs from germline at one end; a sequencing error may be responsible. V is TRBV12-3 or TRBV12-4 and J is TRBJ1-2, with D tentatively TRBD1 (5 bases). This CDR3 comprises 13 residues. CDR3 DNA sequence: TGTGCCAGTAGTTTCAGGGAGAATTATGGCTACACCTTC. Encoded protein: CASSFRENYGYTF.

This clonotype was observed many times. The chain employs TRBV2 and TRBJ1-1; the D is unclear. The germline gives CDR1 SNHLY, CDR2 FYNNEI. V was pared by 6 bases and J by 5 bases, with 19 bases between. CDR3 length: 15 amino acids. The CDR3 bases are TGTGCCAGCAGCTTATCGGCCGGGCTTCGGACTGAAGCTTTCTTT. Its protein product is CASSLSAGLRTEAFF.

In regard to this clonotype: Germline is not matched at one junction end, which may reflect a read error. V and J are TRBV13 and TRBJ2-6; D perhaps matches TRBD1 (5 bases). The V gene's germline CDR1 is PRHDT and CDR2 FYEKMQ (reference sequence). The CDR3 length is 15 residues. CDR3 sequence (DNA): TGTGCCAGCAGCCCGCAGGGTCCTGGGGCCAACGCCCTGACTTTC. Translating gives CASSPQGPGANALTF.

The sample holds a few counts of this clonotype. The chain joins TRBV15 to TRBJ1-3; D possibly corresponds to TRBD1 (5 bases). This CDR3 spans 15 amino acids. Looked up from germline, CDR1 is LNHNV and CDR2 is YYDKDF (reference sequence). The V end was cut by 0 bases, the J end by 4 bases, with 10 bases between. DNA of the CDR3: TGTGCCACCAGCAGAGACACAGGAGGAGGAAACACCATATATTTT. The encoded protein is CATSRDTGGGNTIYF.

This clonotype was seen more than once but under ten times. The chain recombines TRBV24-1 with TRBJ2-4, with 9 bases aligning to TRBD1. V was pared by 9 bases and J by 1 base, with 12 bases of the junction left unmatched. Germline values: CDR1 KGHDR, CDR2 SFDVKD. There are 17 residues in the CDR3. CDR3 nucleotide sequence: TGTGCCACCCGGCGGACAGGGGTGAAGAAGGCCAAAAACATTCAGTACTTC. This encodes CATRRTGVKKAKNIQYF.

A note on this clonotype: A read error may produce the germline difference seen at one junction end. The CDR3 reads CANSKGQPVLGGETQYF. The CDR3 bases are TGTGCCAATAGTAAGGGGCAGCCCGTTTTGGGTGGAGAGACCCAGTACTTC. V is TRBV19 and J is TRBJ2-5, with D tentatively TRBD1 (5 bases). The CDR3 has 17 residues. Germline loops: CDR1 LNHDA, CDR2 SQIVND (reference sequence).

The table lists this clonotype with a few counts. This chain's CDR3 is CASSQDGQGPDTQYF. DNA of the CDR3: TGCGCCAGCAGCCAAGATGGGCAGGGTCCAGATACGCAGTATTTT. The gene calls are TRBV4-1 and TRBJ2-3; possible D gene TRBD1, 5 bases. Germline CDR1 reads MGHRA; CDR2 reads YSYEKL. The CDR3 has 15 amino acids. Trimming shortened V by 0 bases and J by 4 bases, and 11 bases separated the two germline ends.

This clonotype was counted between two and nine times. The chain is built from TRBV6-1 and TRBJ2-7, with 12 bases identical to TRBD1. The germline V gene encodes CDR1 MNHNS and CDR2 SASEGT. The CDR3 covers 15 residues. The V segment lost 6 bases and the J segment 5 bases; nucleotides outside the gene matches: 8. The CDR3 loop reads CASSRGQGAVNEQYF. CDR3 coding DNA: TGTGCCAGCAGCAGGGGACAGGGGGCAGTAAACGAGCAGTACTTC.

This clonotype was seen more than once but under ten times. The chain combines TRBV29-1 with TRBJ2-3; the match to TRBD2 covers 9 bases. Trimming took 5 bases from V and 4 from J; bases not matched to a gene: 7. Germline V CDR1 and CDR2: SQVTM, ANQGSEA. CDR3 length equals 14 residues. The DNA of the CDR3 is TGCAGCGTTAAGGGACTAGCCAGTTCAGATACGCAGTATTTT. This codes for CSVKGLASSDTQYF.

This clonotype has only a few counts. The CDR3 end shows no conserved phenylalanine or tryptophan, and so a read error is likely. CDR3 in DNA: TGTGCCAGCAGTTCGAACGACAGGAATCAGCCCCAGCATCTT. Protein sequence: CASSSNDRNQPQHL. The chain recombines TRBV27 with TRBJ1-5, with D possibly matching TRBD1 (6 bases). The CDR3 totals 14 residues. V lost 4 bases and J 4 bases, leaving 11 bases between the germline ends. From germline, CDR1 is MNHEY and CDR2 SMNVEV (reference sequence).

The rearrangement links TRBV5-1 to TRBJ2-2; 9 bases fit TRBD2. The CDR3 extends over 17 amino acids. V trimming: 4 bases; J trimming: 4 bases; junction bases outside the gene matches: 11. Germline V CDR1 and CDR2: SGHRS, YFSETQ. This CDR3 is CASSLQVAGGLTGELFF. The CDR3 nucleotides read TGCGCCAGCAGCCTGCAAGTCGCGGGGGGGCTCACCGGGGAGCTGTTTTTT.